The clone carrying this TCR beta chain has more than one count but fewer than ten. PCR amplification relied on 60 Vbeta primers (plus 13 Jbeta primers). TCRdb's table, derived via immunoSEQ multiplex PCR, lists solely in-frame clones and lacks some. The sample has some 130,000 clones, 65% to 85% seen once. This entry is derived from a study of cytomegalovirus exposure and HLA in healthy donors. With 5 bases clipped from V and 4 bases from J, the junction kept 4 bases outside the gene matches. This CDR3 has 14 residues. Germline V gene sequence: CDR1 MNHEY, CDR2 SVGAGI. This chain uses TRBV6-5 with TRBJ2-7; 11 nucleotides match TRBD2. The source of this sequence is a woman aged 18-35 years in good health and CMV-seronegative. Sequenced material: PBMCs. The CDR3 DNA reads TGTGCCAGCAGTCCCTCTAGCGGGAGGTACGAGCAGTACTTC. It is translated as CASSPSSGRYEQYF.